The T cell receptor (beta chain) under discussion was sequenced for a study of control samples from healthy donors and cancer patients. Generated by immunoSEQ multiplex PCR, the TCRdb table keeps only in-frame clones and is missing some. The sample consists of 120,000 or so clones, around nine tenths of them appearing once. This TCR came from a woman in her sixties with lung cancer. Sequenced sample: PBMCs.

CDR3 residues: CASSYEVGNNSPLHF. The CDR3 region has the DNA TGTGCCAGCAGTTACGAGGTTGGGAATAATTCACCCCTCCACTTT. This chain connects TRBV6-5 to TRBJ1-6; no reliable D call. The CDR3 has 15 amino acids. V was trimmed by 2 bases and J by 5 bases, leaving 10 bases between them. Looked up from germline, CDR1 is MNHEY and CDR2 is SVGAGI.